Listed here is a single T cell receptor beta chain. This entry is derived from a study of PD-1 blockade in mismatch repair-deficient tumors. In the study overall: Patients had around 11 mismatch repair-deficient cancer types, all previously treated and progressing.

The repertoire was sequenced with immunoSEQ multiplex PCR; TCRdb's copy has only in-frame clones and lacks some. The sample carries 56,000 or so clones, around four fifths recorded once. Germline V lookup: CDR1 SEHNR, CDR2 FQNEAQ (reference sequence). V gave up 5 bases and J gave up 8 bases, with 15 bases separating them. The CDR3 covers 13 residues. PCR or immunohistochemistry showed mismatch repair deficiency in every enrolled patient. Three pembrolizumab responders had their TCRs sequenced. The chain combines TRBV7-9 with TRBJ1-2, with a possible D match to TRBD1 (6 bases). This TCR was recovered from an adult with mismatch repair-deficient cancer. The specimen was peripheral blood, collected 4 weeks after starting pembrolizumab. CDR3 in amino acids: CASSADRTEGYTF. CDR3 DNA: TGTGCCAGCAGCGCCGACAGGACAGAAGGCTACACCTTC.